This passage covers 15 T cell receptor beta chains from one sample sequenced in a study of OX40 agonist ivuxolimab in advanced cancers. Only in-frame clones appear in the TCRdb table, and some are missing; sequencing was by immunoSEQ multiplex PCR. The table lists some 64,000 clones, approximately 80% of them singletons. The material sequenced was CD4+ or CD8+ T cells sorted from blood, taken in a trial of the OX40 agonist ivuxolimab. The receptors here all came from an adult with an advanced solid tumor such as melanoma, head and neck, liver or kidney cancer.

The chain combines TRBV23-1 with TRBJ2-7; no definite D call. TRBV23-1 is flagged as an ORF with uncertain function. Trimming pared 7 bases from V and 0 bases from J, leaving 13 bases between. The CDR3 sequence is 14 residues long. CDR3 protein: CASIKVADSYEQYF. CDR3 DNA: TGCGCCAGCATTAAAGTTGCCGACTCCTACGAGCAGTACTTC.

The chain recombines TRBV5-1 with TRBJ1-1; 7 bases are shared with TRBD1. Looked up from germline, CDR1 is SGHRS and CDR2 is YFSETQ. With 4 bases clipped from V and 10 bases from J, the junction kept 10 bases outside the gene matches. This CDR3 comprises 13 residues. The chain's CDR3 is CASSPGQVYRAFF. The CDR3 DNA sequence: TGCGCCAGCAGCCCAGGACAGGTTTACCGAGCTTTCTTT.

The V and J genes are TRBV21-1 and TRBJ2-1; the table gives TRBD2 as D, unverified against the DNA. TRBV21-1 is described as a pseudogene. This CDR3 has 22 amino acids. In DNA, the CDR3 is TGTGCCAGCAGCCGACCGATTCATTCCATGGTGGTAGGGACTAGCGGAGGTAATGAGCAGTTCTTC. This gives the protein CASSRPIHSMVVGTSGGNEQFF.

The rearrangement uses TRBV29-1 and TRBJ2-7, with D perhaps TRBD1 (5 bases). The CDR3 consists of 12 residues. Trimming took off 5 bases at V and 5 bases at J, with 13 bases between the two ends. Germline V gives CDR1 SQVTM, CDR2 ANQGSEA. CDR3 sequence reads: CSVLRDLDEQYF. CDR3 coding DNA: TGCAGCGTTCTCAGGGATTTGGACGAGCAGTACTTC.

Here the CDR3 reads CASSRGGGSYNEQFF. DNA of the CDR3: TGTGCCAGCAGTAGAGGCGGTGGCTCCTACAATGAGCAGTTCTTC. The genes are TRBV27 and TRBJ2-1, with D unresolved. The germline V gene has CDR1 MNHEY and CDR2 SMNVEV (reference sequence). The V end was cut by 5 bases, the J end by 0 bases, with 11 bases between. The CDR3 has 15 amino acids.

A few counts support this clone. This rearrangement joins TRBV2 to TRBJ2-2; D possibly corresponds to TRBD2 (5 bases). V was shortened by 0 bases and J by 7 bases, with 6 bases between the two germline ends. The germline V gene has CDR1 SNHLY and CDR2 FYNNEI. The CDR3 extends over 13 amino acids. The CDR3 protein is CASSEARGGELFF. CDR3 in DNA: TGTGCCAGCAGTGAAGCACGGGGCGGGGAGCTGTTTTTT.

The chain is built from TRBV6-1 and TRBJ2-2, with 10 bases that match TRBD1. Unmatched junction bases numbered 7, after V lost 4 bases and J lost 2 bases. Germline lookup yields CDR1 MNHNS and CDR2 SASEGT. This CDR3 comprises 17 residues. CDR3 bases: TGTGCCAGCAGTGGTGAGGGGACAGGGGCCAACACCGGGGAGCTGTTTTTT. Amino acid sequence: CASSGEGTGANTGELFF.

The chain combines TRBV7-9 with TRBJ1-2, with 9 bases that match TRBD1. The junction had 8 bases not matched to a gene; V was cut back by 4 bases and J by 8 bases. Looked up from germline, CDR1 is SEHNR and CDR2 is FQNEAQ (reference sequence). CDR3 length equals 14 residues. The CDR3 protein is CASSSPGQGQGYTF. CDR3 in DNA: TGTGCCAGCAGCTCACCGGGACAGGGTCAAGGCTACACCTTC.

The chain recombines TRBV10-2 with TRBJ2-7, with 11 bases that match TRBD2. This CDR3 region has 16 residues. The V segment lost 4 bases and the J segment 0 bases; nucleotides outside the gene matches: 5. Germline V gene data show CDR1 as WSHSY and CDR2 as SAAADI. The CDR3 loop is CASSVPLAGDSYEQYF. The CDR3 DNA sequence: TGCGCCAGCAGTGTCCCACTAGCGGGGGACTCCTACGAGCAGTACTTC.

The chain joins TRBV29-1 to TRBJ1-1; no firm D call. The CDR3 covers 13 residues. The germline CDR1 and CDR2 sequences are SQVTM and ANQGSEA. The V gene lost 2 bases and the J gene lost 2 bases, with 9 bases spanning the gap. The CDR3 spells CSVERRLNTEAFF. CDR3 nucleotides: TGCAGCGTTGAACGGAGGTTAAACACTGAAGCTTTCTTT.

The chain recombines TRBV27 with TRBJ2-2; tentative D call: TRBD1 (5 bases). Germline V gene lookup returns CDR1 MNHEY and CDR2 SMNVEV (reference sequence). This CDR3 contains 15 residues. The germline V and J ends were trimmed by 2 bases and 4 bases, with 11 bases remaining between them. The chain's CDR3 is CASSLRRGGTGELFF. The DNA for the CDR3 is TGTGCCAGCAGTTTACGTAGGGGTGGCACCGGGGAGCTGTTTTTT.

CDR3 bases: TGTGCCAGCAGACCTATGACTAGCGTGTTTGGATTTCAGTACTTC. It translates to CASRPMTSVFGFQYF. The genes are TRBV9 and TRBJ2-4; TRBD2 matches at 8 bases. V shed 5 bases and J 11 bases; nucleotides not matched to a gene: 15. Per the germline V gene, CDR1 is SGDLS and CDR2 is YYNGEE. The CDR3 consists of 15 residues.

This sequence joins TRBV2 and TRBJ1-5; no firm D call. V was shortened by 5 bases and J by 4 bases, with 12 bases between the two germline ends. CDR1 SNHLY and CDR2 FYNNEI come from the germline V gene. The CDR3 is 14 amino acids. The CDR3 nucleotides read TGTGCCAGCAGTCTCCAGACCGAAAATCAGCCCCAGCATTTT. Its translation: CASSLQTENQPQHF.

The chain recombines TRBV18 with TRBJ1-5, with D perhaps TRBD1 (5 bases). CDR3 size: 13 residues. Trimming pared 3 bases from V and 7 bases from J, leaving 10 bases between. Germline V gene data show CDR1 as KGHSH and CDR2 as LQKENI. The CDR3 reads CASSPRGDQPQHF. CDR3 coding DNA: TGTGCCAGCTCACCCCGGGGGGACCAGCCCCAGCATTTT.

This chain joins TRBV7-9 and TRBJ1-2; TRBD1 matches at 8 bases. The CDR3 spans 13 residues. J lost 8 bases, V lost 5 bases, and 7 bases had no gene match. Germline loops: CDR1 SEHNR, CDR2 FQNEAQ (reference sequence). CDR3 DNA sequence: TGTGCCAGCAGCCCCTCCGACAGGGGAGGCTACACCTTC. As protein: CASSPSDRGGYTF.